This T cell receptor beta chain came from a study of T cells in Graves' hyperthyroidism and ophthalmopathy. Germline CDR1 is MNHNS and CDR2 is SASEGT. The CDR3 totals 16 residues. Together with thyroid ultrasound, orbital computed tomography, serum thyroxine and TRAb, clinical symptoms were used for diagnoses. RNA transcripts gave rise to amplified TCR beta CDR3 regions. An initial round of RT-PCR targeting the TCR CDR3 relied on the HTBI primer set. In TCRdb, the multiplex PCR reads were re-called with MiXCR into one record per CDR3 protein. The profile shows 300,000 to 450,000 distinct CDR3 sequences, around 20% of them singletons. A remark on this clonotype: A read error may produce the germline difference seen at one junction end.

The chain has TRBV6-1 and TRBJ1-6; TRBD1 matches at 10 bases. This TCR was recovered from a man aged 18-30 years with Graves' ophthalmopathy. The sample consisted of blood. CDR3 DNA: TGTGCCAGCCGAGATCCTCCCGGGACAGGGGATTCAGCCCTCCACTTT. It codes for CASRDPPGTGDSALHF.